Listed here is a single T cell receptor beta chain. Germline V lookup: CDR1 MNHEY, CDR2 SVGAGI. This CDR3 comprises 12 residues. Trimming took 6 bases from V and 5 from J, leaving 10 bases between them. Assay: immunoSEQ multiplex PCR; the TCRdb copy retains only in-frame clones and omits some. The sample lists roughly 230,000 clones; roughly 91% were seen once. This sample is drawn from a study of blood T cell repertoires in COVID-19. V and J are TRBV6-5 and TRBJ2-5, with D possibly being TRBD2 (5 bases). The clonotype was recovered from a man aged 30 to 39 with COVID-19, enrolled during active disease. The sequenced sample was peripheral blood. The CDR3 DNA follows: TGTGCCAGCAGGGACGTAGCGGAGACCCAGTACTTC. It is translated as CASRDVAETQYF.